This T cell receptor beta chain was obtained from a study of control samples from healthy donors and cancer patients. V lost 1 base, J lost 10 bases, and 5 bases stayed unmatched. This CDR3 region has 14 residues. Germline loops: CDR1 SGHDT, CDR2 YYEEEE. Profiling relied on immunoSEQ multiplex PCR, and the TCRdb table lists in-frame clones only, not all of them. Among 70,000 to 100,000 clones listed, roughly nine tenths were seen once. The TCR comes from a man aged 50-60 years in good health. Sample: blood. This chain links TRBV5-6 with TRBJ1-6; TRBD1 matches 7 bases. CDR3 protein: CASSLRQGGSPLHF. The CDR3 nucleotides are TGTGCCAGCAGCTTGAGACAGGGTGGCTCACCCCTCCACTTT.